Sequencing of this T cell receptor (beta chain) was carried out in a study of shared clonotypes between healthy human individuals. Study outcomes and limitations: Compared with clonotypes that all four donors shared, non-shared clonotypes had lower generation probabilities.

Naivety among CD8 cells was defined by CD45RO negativity and positive CCR7 selection, thereby excluding terminally differentiated effector memory CD45RA+ cells. With respect to this clone: The antigen is undetermined.

Each subset's genomic DNA was split evenly across several immunoSEQ plates. Profiling relied on immunoSEQ multiplex PCR, and the TCRdb table lists in-frame clones only, not all of them. Among about 2.1 million clones listed, 80% to 95% were seen once. Material: naive CD8+ T cells from PBMCs. This sequence originates from a man aged 18-30 years in good health. Some clones in this sample may be carry-over from other donors' samples.

The CDR3 DNA follows: TGTGCCAGCAGTCCCCGGGGGGCAAGCCAAGAGACCCAGTACTTC. Translation: CASSPRGASQETQYF. This rearrangement joins TRBV6-5 to TRBJ2-5, with a tentative D call TRBD2 (7 bases). CDR1 and CDR2 from the germline V gene are MNHEY and SVGAGI. The V end was cut by 5 bases, the J end by 1 base, with 14 bases between. CDR3 length: 15 amino acids.